Given below is one T cell receptor beta chain in context. These data originate in a study of blood T cell repertoires in COVID-19. In the study overall: The study drew acute and convalescent COVID-19 samples from the United States, Italy and Spain. PBMCs, B-cell-depleted T cells, or T cells were the source of the cDNA or gDNA that made up the material.

Trimming took 6 bases from V and 8 from J, leaving 16 bases between them. The CDR3 runs 13 residues. How the authors handled the data: Estimates of nucleated cell counts were drawn from the amplification of reference gene primers. TCRdb's copy holds only in-frame clones and misses some; the assay was immunoSEQ multiplex PCR. The V and J calls and the clone size are those of that table, but D and trimming were determined from the DNA. The sample records approximately 30,000 clones, around 90% being singletons. The sequence came from a human donor with active COVID-19. The donor label of this sample is uncertain. This rearrangement joins TRBV12-3 or TRBV12-4 to TRBJ1-2; D might be TRBD1 (5 bases). The sample was peripheral blood. The CDR3, as DNA: TGTGCCAGCAGGATCGGGACTAAGGAAGGCTACACCTTC. Encoded protein: CASRIGTKEGYTF.